The rows below give T cell receptor beta chains drawn from one sample of a study of blood T cell repertoires in COVID-19. Generated by immunoSEQ multiplex PCR, the TCRdb table keeps only in-frame clones and is missing some. Of more than 85,000 clones in the sample, almost 80% were seen once. Sample: peripheral blood. All receptors derive from a man aged 55-75 years with active or convalescent COVID-19. CDR3s include the opening cysteine and the closing phenylalanine or tryptophan. A D gene is named only where the DNA matches it firmly. Clone size is stated in some rows and not others, as once, few, many or a class when expanded.

J | V | D | size | DNA | CDR3
TRBJ2-1 | TRBV5-5 | TRBD2 | - | TGTGCCAGCAGCTCTAGCGGGAGGGCCAATGAGCAGTTCTTC | CASSSSGRANEQFF
TRBJ2-1 | TRBV10-3 | TRBD2 | - | TGTGCCATCAGCGAAAAGGTTGCCGACTCCGGGACTAGCGGGAGGGTGGGGCACAATGAGCAGTTCTTC | CAISEKVADSGTSGRVGHNEQFF
TRBJ2-1 | TRBV2 | TRBD2 | - | TGTGCCAGCCAGATTAGCGGGAGCTTAATAAACAATGAGCAGTTCTTC | CASQISGSLINNEQFF
TRBJ2-1 | TRBV9 | - | - | TGTGCCAGCAGCGCCGGGACTGCCTACAATGAGCAGTTCTTC | CASSAGTAYNEQFF
TRBJ1-1 | TRBV20-1 | - | - | TGCAGTGCTATTGAAACCGGGTCCCTCGGGGCTTTCTTT | CSAIETGSLGAFF
TRBJ2-2 | TRBV5-1 | TRBD2 | - | TGCGCCAGCAGAAAAAGCGGGGGGAACACCGGGGAGCTGTTTTTT | CASRKSGGNTGELFF
TRBJ2-1 | TRBV11-2 | TRBD2 | - | TGTGCCAGCAGCGCGAGCGGGAACCCCTACAATGAGCAGTTCTTC | CASSASGNPYNEQFF
TRBJ2-3 | TRBV10-1 | - | - | TGCGCCAGCAGTGAGTTTGGACAGACAACAGATACGCAGTATTTT | CASSEFGQTTDTQYF
TRBJ1-1 | TRBV5-1 | - | - | TGCGCCAGCAGCTTGGGCCCGGGAAACACTGAAGCTTTCTTT | CASSLGPGNTEAFF
TRBJ1-2 | TRBV7-6 | TRBD1 | - | TGTGCCAGCAACCGCACAGGGGCCCCAATGGGCTACACCTTC | CASNRTGAPMGYTF
TRBJ1-2 | TRBV19 | - | once | TGTGCCAGTAGTATAGCTGCAGGGGCGCTTTTGGTCGGCTACACCTTC | CASSIAAGALLVGYTF
TRBJ2-7 | TRBV9 | - | - | TGTGCCAGCAGCGTAGGTCGGGGAGAGGACTACGAGCAGTACTTC | CASSVGRGEDYEQYF
TRBJ1-1 | TRBV7-8 | TRBD1 | - | TGTGCCAGCAGCTTAGAGGACAGGGGGCCGGTCTGGGGTGAAGCTTTCTTT | CASSLEDRGPVWGEAFF
TRBJ1-6 | TRBV15 | - | few | TGTGCCACCAGCAGAGATAAGGGACACAATTCACCCCTCCACTTT | CATSRDKGHNSPLHF
TRBJ1-5 | TRBV10-3 | TRBD1 | - | TGTGCCATCAGTGAACCGGACAGGGGACATCAGCCCCAGCATTTT | CAISEPDRGHQPQHF
TRBJ2-5 | TRBV7-2 | - | once | TGTGCCAGCACCCCGTCGATGGCTCAAGAGACCCAGTACTTC | CASTPSMAQETQYF
TRBJ1-6 | TRBV7-9 | TRBD1 | once | TGTGCCAGCAGCTCCGGAACGGGACAGGAACTCTATAATTCACCCCTCCACTTT | CASSSGTGQELYNSPLHF
TRBJ2-3 | TRBV25-1 | - | - | TGTGCCAGCAGTGAATTTAAAGGGACGGGGGGCACAGATACGCAGTATTTT | CASSEFKGTGGTDTQYF
TRBJ1-1 | TRBV29-1 | - | many | TGCAGCGTCGACACAGGGTTCACTGAAGCTTTCTTT | CSVDTGFTEAFF
TRBJ2-7 | TRBV27 | TRBD2 | - | TGTGCCAGCAGTTCCCCTGGCGGGAGGACCTCCTACGAGCAGTACTTC | CASSSPGGRTSYEQYF
TRBJ2-1 | TRBV19 | - | - | TGTGCCAGTAGTATAGGGGCCAGCTACAATGAGCAGTTCTTC | CASSIGASYNEQFF
TRBJ1-4 | TRBV6-1 | TRBD1 | - | TGTGCCAGCAGTGACCTGACAGGGCGAGAGAGAAAACTGTTTTTT | CASSDLTGRERKLFF
TRBJ1-1 | TRBV6-2/TRBV6-3 | TRBD1 | - | TGTGCCAGCAGTTACGGGACAGGGGCCCCGAACACTGAAGCTTTCTTT | CASSYGTGAPNTEAFF
TRBJ1-3 | TRBV6-5 | - | - | TGTGCCACCCTCGGGTCCGGAAACACCATATATTTT | CATLGSGNTIYF